The source of this TCR beta chain is a study of yellow fever vaccine responses in identical twins. Regarding this clonotype: Its target is unknown.

TCRdb reprocessed the RT-PCR reads via MiXCR and lists one record per CDR3 protein. This table has some 11,000 distinct CDR3 sequences, more than 65% appearing once. General study findings and limits: The T cell response to vaccination in identical twins was reportedly partly convergent and partly personalized.

The CDR3 spans 15 residues. With 1 base removed from V and 3 bases from J, the gap between germline ends came to 10 bases. In germline, CDR1 is MGHRA, CDR2 YSYEKL. The material sequenced was T cells from blood (PBMCs), unsorted or a sorted subset (not recorded which), taken before or after yellow fever vaccination (not recorded which). This sequence originates from a woman younger than 35 who received the yellow fever vaccine. The chain is built from TRBV4-1 and TRBJ1-5, with D tentatively TRBD1 (6 bases). The CDR3 spells CASSQGWGLNQPQHF. In nucleotides, the CDR3 is TGCGCCAGCAGCCAAGGGTGGGGGCTCAATCAGCCCCAGCATTTT.